These 7 T cell receptor beta chains originate from one sample sequenced in a study of T cell responses to AZD1222 COVID-19 vaccine. Measured with immunoSEQ multiplex PCR; TCRdb has only the in-frame clones, and not every one. The sample lists some 130,000 clones; around 85% were seen once. Here the sequenced sample was peripheral blood, taken on day 0 of AZD1222 vaccination. The origin of the receptors is an adult in good health.

The genes are TRBV5-1 and TRBJ2-3, with D hard to call. This CDR3 contains 16 residues. Germline-derived CDR1 and CDR2 are SGHRS and YFSETQ. With 4 bases removed from V and 1 base from J, the gap between germline ends came to 16 bases. This CDR3 reads CASSPAGSAGTDTQYF. The CDR3 DNA follows: TGCGCCAGCAGCCCGGCCGGCTCCGCGGGCACAGATACGCAGTATTTT.

The rearrangement joins TRBV11-2 to TRBJ2-1, with unresolved D. The CDR3 is 15 amino acids. Trimming removed 1 base at V and 1 base at J, with 8 bases between. Germline lookup yields CDR1 SGHAT and CDR2 FQNNGV. The CDR3 nucleotides read TGTGCCAGCAGCTTAGGATCAGTTTCCTACAATGAGCAGTTCTTC. Translating gives CASSLGSVSYNEQFF.

The rearrangement uses TRBV19 and TRBJ2-1, with D perhaps matching TRBD2 (6 bases). The CDR3 contains 14 residues. The ends were cut back, 9 bases at V and 0 bases at J, with 12 bases in the middle. Looked up from germline, CDR1 is LNHDA and CDR2 is SQIVND (reference sequence). CDR3 sequence (DNA): TGTGCCAGCACGGGACTCAGCTCCTACAATGAGCAGTTCTTC. Its protein product is CASTGLSSYNEQFF.

The V call is TRBV27, the J call TRBJ1-6, with D maybe TRBD1 (5 bases). Germline CDR1 MNHEY, CDR2 SMNVEV (reference sequence). CDR3 length: 15 amino acids. The V and J ends lost 5 bases and 8 bases respectively, with 16 bases between them. CDR3 coding DNA: TGTGCCAGCAGTCCCAGGAGGGGCCCAGATTCACCCCTCCACTTT. It is translated as CASSPRRGPDSPLHF.

V gene TRBV27 combines with J gene TRBJ1-2; TRBD1 matches 7 bases. Germline assignment: CDR1 MNHEY and CDR2 SMNVEV (reference sequence). V gave up 5 bases and J gave up 4 bases; unmatched junction bases: 7. The CDR3 has 14 residues. The CDR3: CASSQGGGFYGYTF. The CDR3 nucleotides read TGTGCCAGCAGTCAAGGGGGCGGATTCTATGGCTACACCTTC.

V usage is TRBV7-2 and J usage is TRBJ2-3; TRBD2 aligns across 15 bases. CDR1 SGHTA and CDR2 FQGNSA come from the germline V gene. J was trimmed by 9 bases and V by 4 bases; bases with no gene match: 8. The CDR3 covers 16 residues. CDR3 region: CASSSRTSGGELTQYF. In nucleotides, the CDR3 is TGTGCCAGCAGCTCCAGGACTAGCGGGGGGGAGTTAACGCAGTATTTT.

This chain joins TRBV4-2 and TRBJ1-1, with D perhaps matching TRBD1 (6 bases). In germline, CDR1 is LGHNA, CDR2 YNFKEQ. Trimming removed 3 bases at V and 4 bases at J, with 15 bases between. The CDR3 extends over 15 amino acids. CDR3 protein: CASSQTTDSSTEAFF. The DNA for the CDR3 is TGTGCCAGCAGCCAGACCACGGACAGCAGCACTGAAGCTTTCTTT.